The present T cell receptor (beta chain) was sequenced within a study of blood T cell repertoires in COVID-19. Study at large: Sites across the United States, Italy and Spain contributed samples from acute and convalescent COVID-19.

The germline V gene encodes CDR1 ENHRY and CDR2 SYGVKD. V was clipped by 3 bases and J by 4 bases, with 12 bases between them. The CDR3 runs 14 residues. TCRdb keeps only in-frame clones here, not all; method: immunoSEQ multiplex PCR. The sample has 240,000 or so clones, more than 70% seen once. V usage is TRBV10-3 and J usage is TRBJ2-5; possible D gene TRBD1, 6 bases. The clonotype originates from an elderly man with acute or convalescent COVID-19. Sequencing input: peripheral blood. The chain's CDR3 is CAISDQTGRETQYF. CDR3 nucleotide sequence: TGTGCCATCAGTGACCAAACAGGGCGAGAGACCCAGTACTTC.